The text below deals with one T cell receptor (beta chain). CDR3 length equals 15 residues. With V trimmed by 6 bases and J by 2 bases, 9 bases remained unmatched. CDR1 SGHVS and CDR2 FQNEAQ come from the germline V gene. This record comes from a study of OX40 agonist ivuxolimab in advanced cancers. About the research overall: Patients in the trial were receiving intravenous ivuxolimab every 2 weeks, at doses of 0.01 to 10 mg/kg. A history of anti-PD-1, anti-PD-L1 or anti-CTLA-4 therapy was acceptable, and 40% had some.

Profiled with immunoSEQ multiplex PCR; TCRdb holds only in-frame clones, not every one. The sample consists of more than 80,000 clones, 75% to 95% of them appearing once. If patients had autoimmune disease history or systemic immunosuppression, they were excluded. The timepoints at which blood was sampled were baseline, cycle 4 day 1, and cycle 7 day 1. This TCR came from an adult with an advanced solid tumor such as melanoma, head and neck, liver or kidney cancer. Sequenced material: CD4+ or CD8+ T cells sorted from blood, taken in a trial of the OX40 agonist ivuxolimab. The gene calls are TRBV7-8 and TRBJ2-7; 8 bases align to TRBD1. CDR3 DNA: TGTGCCAGCAGTCCCGGACAGGGATTAACCTACGAGCAGTACTTC. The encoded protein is CASSPGQGLTYEQYF.